What follows are 27 T cell receptor beta chains derived from one specimen sequenced in a study of shared clonotypes between healthy human individuals. Only in-frame clones appear in the TCRdb table, and some are missing; sequencing was by immunoSEQ multiplex PCR. The sample lists about a million clones, 60% to 85% seen once, with roughly 1.5% in the top ten. Sequenced input: memory CD4+ T cells sorted from blood. Subset here: CD45RA-negative fraction. These receptors came from a man between 18 and 35 years old in good health.

The count of this clone is one. Other DNA sequences from this sample encode an identical CDR3 as well. The chain has TRBV20-1 and TRBJ2-5; D not certain. The CDR3 is made up of 10 amino acids. The ends were cut back, 3 bases at V and 4 bases at J, with 3 bases in the middle. Looked up from germline, CDR1 is DFQATT and CDR2 is SNEGSKA (reference sequence). The CDR3 region has the DNA TGCAGTGCTAGGCGAGAGACCCAGTACTTC. Protein: CSARRETQYF.

V usage is TRBV10-2 and J usage is TRBJ1-5; D gene unclear. V shed 6 bases and J shed 2 bases, with 14 bases lying between them. The germline V gene encodes CDR1 WSHSY and CDR2 SAAADI. The CDR3 consists of 15 residues. This CDR3 is CASSPFIQGNQPQHF. CDR3 nucleotide sequence: TGCGCCAGCAGCCCTTTTATTCAGGGCAATCAGCCCCAGCATTTT.

J is TRBJ1-1 and V is TRBV19; unclear D gene. V gave up 5 bases and J gave up 4 bases, with 14 bases separating them. There are 14 residues in the CDR3. CDR1 is LNHDA and CDR2 is SQIVND in the germline V gene (reference sequence). This chain's CDR3 is CASSPDGSATEAFF. The DNA for the CDR3 is TGTGCCAGTAGTCCCGACGGGTCGGCCACTGAAGCTTTCTTT. Full variable domain (missing parts from reference TRBV19 and TRBJ1-1): DGGITQSPKYLFRKEGQNVTLSCEQNLNHDAMYWYRQDPGQGLRLIYYSQIVNDFQKGDIAEGYSVSREKKESFPLTVTSAQKNPTAFYLCASSPDGSATEAFFGQGTRLTVV.

This clone was counted only a few times. The chain has TRBV29-1 and TRBJ1-2; D is possibly TRBD1 (6 bases). V dropped 0 bases and J dropped 0 bases, with 14 bases sitting between them. This CDR3 spans 16 amino acids. Germline lookup yields CDR1 SQVTM and CDR2 ANQGSEA. CDR3 sequence: CSVEEGALTANYGYTF. CDR3 nucleotides: TGCAGCGTTGAAGAGGGGGCCTTAACAGCTAACTATGGCTACACCTTC.

The chain has TRBV7-8 and TRBJ2-2, with 15 nucleotides matching TRBD2. The CDR3 covers 18 residues. The J segment lost 3 bases and the V segment lost 4 bases, leaving 6 bases of the junction unmatched. The V gene's germline CDR1 is SGHVS and CDR2 FQNEAQ. CDR3 protein: CASSWGTSGRRDTGELFF. CDR3 sequence (DNA): TGTGCCAGCAGCTGGGGGACTAGCGGGAGGCGGGACACCGGGGAGCTGTTTTTT.

CDR3 in amino acids: CASSVNRDTQYF. The CDR3 DNA sequence: TGTGCCAGCAGTGTTAACAGGGATACGCAGTATTTT. V and J are TRBV2 and TRBJ2-3; TRBD1 might be the D (5 bases). Deletions cut 4 bases from V and 6 bases from J, with 8 bases between. This CDR3 comprises 12 residues. The germline V gene encodes CDR1 SNHLY and CDR2 FYNNEI.

The CDR3 DNA sequence: TGTGCCAGCAGCTCATATGTGACAGGGTGGGCCATCGATGGCTACACCTTC. Protein: CASSSYVTGWAIDGYTF. The genes are TRBV5-6 and TRBJ1-2; 7 nucleotides agree with TRBD1. This CDR3 is built from 17 residues. V was pared by 3 bases and J by 6 bases, with 17 bases of the junction left unmatched. Germline lookup yields CDR1 SGHDT and CDR2 YYEEEE. Based on the CDR3 plus reference TRBV5-6 and TRBJ1-2, the full variable domain is DAGVTQSPTHLIKTRGQQVTLRCSPKSGHDTVSWYQQALGQGPQFIFQYYEEEERQRGNFPDRFSGHQFPNYSSELNVNALLLGDSALYLCASSSYVTGWAIDGYTFGSGTRLTVV.

J is TRBJ1-4 and V is TRBV5-1, with D possibly being TRBD1 (5 bases). The germline V gene encodes CDR1 SGHRS and CDR2 YFSETQ. The CDR3 has 16 amino acids. V lost 0 bases, J lost 4 bases, and 13 bases lay in between. The CDR3 is CASSLGSGMGNEKLFF. The CDR3 DNA is TGCGCCAGCAGCTTGGGGTCAGGGATGGGTAATGAAAAACTGTTTTTT.

CDR3 nucleotide sequence: TGTGCCATCAGTGCCGGGGAGGCGAAAGCTTTCTTT. Protein sequence: CAISAGEAKAFF. The chain recombines TRBV10-3 with TRBJ1-1; D remains unclear. Trimming removed 4 bases at V and 9 bases at J, with 12 bases between. Germline V gene data show CDR1 as ENHRY and CDR2 as SYGVKD. CDR3 length: 12 amino acids.

The sample holds one count of this clone. The chain recombines TRBV6-1 with TRBJ2-1; weak D call: TRBD1 (6 bases). Germline CDR1 and CDR2: MNHNS and SASEGT. The CDR3 runs 13 residues. The ends were cut back, 10 bases at V and 4 bases at J, with 14 bases in the middle. The CDR3 protein is CATHRVLYNEQFF. The CDR3 DNA follows: TGTGCCACACACAGGGTACTATACAATGAGCAGTTCTTC.

The chain uses TRBV11-2 and TRBJ2-7; 7 nucleotides align to TRBD1. Germline CDR1 is SGHAT and CDR2 is FQNNGV. J lost 0 bases, V lost 5 bases, and 4 bases had no gene match. This CDR3 is 14 amino acids long. CDR3 residues: CASSKDRTSYEQYF. The CDR3 bases are TGTGCCAGCAGCAAGGACAGGACCTCCTACGAGCAGTACTTC.

The chain joins TRBV5-1 to TRBJ2-2; possibly TRBD1 for D (6 bases). The V gene lost 5 bases and the J gene lost 4 bases, with 12 bases spanning the gap. The CDR3 consists of 14 residues. Per the germline V gene, CDR1 is SGHRS and CDR2 is YFSETQ. CDR3 region: CASRPGQITGELFF. The CDR3 DNA sequence: TGCGCCAGCAGGCCTGGACAGATCACCGGGGAGCTGTTTTTT. Using reference TRBV5-1 and TRBJ2-2 for the parts outside the CDR3, the full variable domain is KAGVTQTPRYLIKTRGQQVTLSCSPISGHRSVSWYQQTPGQGLQFLFEYFSETQRNKGNFPGRFSGRQFSNSRSEMNVSTLELGDSALYLCASRPGQITGELFFGEGSRLTVL.

With respect to this clone: Germline and junction disagree at one end, which may indicate a read error. This rearrangement joins TRBV7-7 to TRBJ2-5, with D possibly matching TRBD2 (6 bases). CDR1 is SSHAT and CDR2 is FNYEAQ in the germline V gene (reference sequence). This CDR3 is built from 13 residues. The CDR3 protein is CASSAGLVETQYF. In DNA form, the CDR3 reads TGTGCTAGCAGCGCGGGACTGGTGGAGACCCAGTACTTC. The full variable domain, with the rest looked up from reference TRBV7-7 and TRBJ2-5, is GAGVSQSPRYKVTKRGQDVTLRCDPISSHATLYWYQQALGQGPEFLTYFNYEAQPDKSGLPSDRFSAERPEGSISTLTIQRTEQRDSAMYRCASSAGLVETQYFGPGTRLLVL.

This chain uses TRBV6-1 with TRBJ1-5, with 8 bases identical to TRBD1. This CDR3 contains 14 residues. With V trimmed by 6 bases and J by 7 bases, 8 bases remained unmatched. Germline V gene lookup returns CDR1 MNHNS and CDR2 SASEGT. The CDR3 bases are TGTGCCAGCAGGACAGGGGCGGGCGGGCAGCCCCAGCATTTT. Residues: CASRTGAGGQPQHF.

This clone has only one observation. The rearrangement links TRBV27 to TRBJ2-6, with D unclear. This CDR3 spans 18 amino acids. The V and J ends lost 0 bases and 0 bases respectively, with 12 bases between them. Germline V gene sequence: CDR1 MNHEY, CDR2 SMNVEV (reference sequence). The CDR3 nucleotides are TGTGCCAGCAGTTTATCGATCCGGTCGTCCTCTGGGGCCAACGTCCTGACTTTC. It codes for CASSLSIRSSSGANVLTF.

This chain's CDR3 is CAWSEANYGYTF. The CDR3 DNA sequence: TGTGCCTGGAGTGAAGCAAACTATGGCTACACCTTC. This sequence joins TRBV30 and TRBJ1-2; D is unclear. Germline V gene lookup returns CDR1 GTSNPN and CDR2 SVGIG (reference sequence). This CDR3 is 12 amino acids long. V lost 1 base and J 2 bases, leaving 5 bases between the germline ends.

This sequence joins TRBV11-2 and TRBJ1-4; TRBD1 matches at 7 bases. The CDR3 loop spans 14 amino acids. From germline, CDR1 is SGHAT and CDR2 FQNNGV. J was trimmed by 4 bases and V by 5 bases; bases with no gene match: 4. The CDR3 nucleotides read TGTGCCAGCAGCCAACAGGGGCATAATGAAAAACTGTTTTTT. Translated, it gives CASSQQGHNEKLFF.

The rearrangement joins TRBV11-2 to TRBJ1-4; D not certain. V gave up 8 bases and J gave up 2 bases, with 12 bases separating them. There are 14 residues in the CDR3. The germline CDR1 and CDR2 sequences are SGHAT and FQNNGV. The CDR3 DNA follows: TGTGCCAGCGGACGGGGTCTGACTAATGAAAAACTGTTTTTT. Protein: CASGRGLTNEKLFF.

This chain connects TRBV19 to TRBJ1-5; TRBD1 matches 8 bases. This CDR3 spans 15 amino acids. The trim removed 7 bases at V and 4 bases at J, leaving 9 bases unmatched. CDR1 and CDR2 from the germline V gene are LNHDA and SQIVND (reference sequence). CDR3 sequence: CASTTGGNANQPQHF. For the CDR3, the DNA is TGTGCCAGTACCACAGGGGGGAACGCAAATCAGCCCCAGCATTTT.

This clone was detected only a few times. J is TRBJ2-7 and V is TRBV5-4, with a tentative D call TRBD2 (6 bases). The CDR3 totals 16 residues. Per germline, CDR1 SGHNT and CDR2 YYREEE (reference sequence). V lost 0 bases to trimming and J lost 2 bases, with 15 bases between them. In DNA, the CDR3 is TGTGCCAGCAGCTTGGGAACCGGGACTCAAGCCTACGAGCAGTACTTC. This codes for CASSLGTGTQAYEQYF.

The rearrangement joins TRBV6-1 to TRBJ2-7; D is ambiguous. Germline V gene sequence: CDR1 MNHNS, CDR2 SASEGT. The CDR3 is 13 residues long. V gave up 3 bases and J gave up 0 bases, with 6 bases separating them. CDR3 amino acids: CASSDRDSYEQYF. The DNA of the CDR3 is TGTGCCAGCAGTGATAGGGACTCCTACGAGCAGTACTTC.

The count of this clone is one. This chain joins TRBV6-6 and TRBJ2-5; D is possibly TRBD1 (6 bases). Germline CDR1 MNHNY, CDR2 SVGAGI (reference sequence). CDR3 length: 14 amino acids. Trimming removed 4 bases at V and 4 bases at J, with 13 bases between. CDR3 bases: TGTGCCAGCAGTTCCAGGACAGTCGGAGAGACCCAGTACTTC. Translated: CASSSRTVGETQYF.

This rearrangement joins TRBV11-3 to TRBJ2-2; 12 positions agree with TRBD2. The CDR3 is made up of 17 amino acids. Unmatched junction bases numbered 5, after V lost 3 bases and J lost 3 bases. CDR1 and CDR2 (germline): SGHNT, YENEEA. CDR3 loop: CASSFGLAGGDTGELFF. The DNA for the CDR3 is TGTGCCAGCAGCTTCGGTCTAGCGGGAGGGGACACCGGGGAGCTGTTTTTT.

Note on this clone: Within the sample, other DNA sequences also encode this same CDR3. V and J are TRBV9 and TRBJ2-7; 7 bases line up with TRBD1. Germline CDR1 SGDLS, CDR2 YYNGEE. V lost 0 bases and J lost 0; bases outside the gene matches: 3. The CDR3 contains 15 residues. The CDR3 spells CASSVGQGVSYEQYF. The CDR3, as DNA: TGTGCCAGCAGCGTAGGACAGGGCGTCTCCTACGAGCAGTACTTC.

This sequence joins TRBV4-3 and TRBJ2-3, with D tentatively TRBD2 (6 bases). CDR1 is LGHNA, CDR2 YSLEER, per germline. V was clipped by 0 bases and J by 10 bases, with 20 bases between them. The length of the CDR3 is 16 residues. CDR3: CASSQEGYGGTPAQYF. CDR3 bases: TGCGCCAGCAGCCAAGAAGGGTACGGCGGGACTCCAGCGCAGTATTTT.

The J gene is TRBJ1-2, the V gene TRBV6-5, with D possibly being TRBD1 (6 bases). The germline V gene has CDR1 MNHEY and CDR2 SVGAGI. The length of the CDR3 is 14 residues. V dropped 6 bases and J dropped 1 base, with 12 bases sitting between them. The CDR3 here is CASRPGQSNYGYTF. The DNA for the CDR3 is TGTGCCAGCAGACCCGGACAGAGTAACTATGGCTACACCTTC.

This sequence joins TRBV29-1 and TRBJ1-5; D is possibly TRBD1 (5 bases). CDR1 and CDR2 from the germline V gene are SQVTM and ANQGSEA. CDR3 length: 13 residues. V was cut by 5 bases and J by 5 bases, with 13 bases left in between. The DNA of the CDR3 is TGCAGCGTTACCCTGGGGGGAGATCAGCCCCAGCATTTT. Its protein product is CSVTLGGDQPQHF. Drawing the rest from reference TRBV29-1 and TRBJ1-5, the complete variable domain is SAVISQKPSRDICQRGTSLTIQCQVDSQVTMMFWYRQQPGQSLTLIATANQGSEATYESGFVIDKFPISRPNLTFSTLTVSNMSPEDSSIYLCSVTLGGDQPQHFGDGTRLSIL.